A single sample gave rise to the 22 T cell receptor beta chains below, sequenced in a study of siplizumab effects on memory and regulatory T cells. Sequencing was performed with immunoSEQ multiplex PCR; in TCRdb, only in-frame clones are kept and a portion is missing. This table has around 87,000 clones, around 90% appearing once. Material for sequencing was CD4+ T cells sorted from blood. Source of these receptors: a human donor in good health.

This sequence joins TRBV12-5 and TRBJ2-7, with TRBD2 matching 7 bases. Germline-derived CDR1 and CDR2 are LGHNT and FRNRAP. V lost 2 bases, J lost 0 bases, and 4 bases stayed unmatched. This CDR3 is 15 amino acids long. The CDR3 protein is CASGLTTSVSYEQYF. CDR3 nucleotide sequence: TGTGCTAGTGGTTTGACCACTAGCGTCTCCTACGAGCAGTACTTC.

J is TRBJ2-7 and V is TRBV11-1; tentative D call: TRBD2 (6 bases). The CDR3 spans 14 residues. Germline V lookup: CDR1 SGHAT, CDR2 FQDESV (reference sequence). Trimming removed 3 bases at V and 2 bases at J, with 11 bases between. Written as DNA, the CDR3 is TGTGCCAGCAGCTTTGGTAGCGGAACCTACGAGCAGTACTTC. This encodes CASSFGSGTYEQYF.

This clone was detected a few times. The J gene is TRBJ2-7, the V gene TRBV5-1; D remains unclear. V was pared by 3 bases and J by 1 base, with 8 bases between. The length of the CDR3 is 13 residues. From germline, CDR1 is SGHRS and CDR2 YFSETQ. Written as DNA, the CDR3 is TGCGCCAGCAGCTGGCAGAATTCCTACGAGCAGTACTTC. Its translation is CASSWQNSYEQYF. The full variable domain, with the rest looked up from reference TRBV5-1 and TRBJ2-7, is KAGVTQTPRYLIKTRGQQVTLSCSPISGHRSVSWYQQTPGQGLQFLFEYFSETQRNKGNFPGRFSGRQFSNSRSEMNVSTLELGDSALYLCASSWQNSYEQYFGPGTRLTVT.

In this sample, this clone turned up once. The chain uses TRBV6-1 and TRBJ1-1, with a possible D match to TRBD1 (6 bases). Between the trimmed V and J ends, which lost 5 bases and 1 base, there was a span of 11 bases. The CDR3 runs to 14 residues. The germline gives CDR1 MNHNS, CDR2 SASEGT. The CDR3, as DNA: TGTGCCAGCAGTTTTCGGACAGCGAACACTGAAGCTTTCTTT. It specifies CASSFRTANTEAFF.

CDR3 sequence: CATSRGLTSGEETQYF. Written as DNA, the CDR3 is TGTGCCACCAGCAGGGGACTGACTAGCGGGGAAGAGACCCAGTACTTC. This chain connects TRBV15 to TRBJ2-5, with TRBD2 matching 11 bases. The germline V gene encodes CDR1 LNHNV and CDR2 YYDKDF (reference sequence). The CDR3 loop spans 16 amino acids. J was trimmed by 3 bases and V by 3 bases; bases with no gene match: 6.

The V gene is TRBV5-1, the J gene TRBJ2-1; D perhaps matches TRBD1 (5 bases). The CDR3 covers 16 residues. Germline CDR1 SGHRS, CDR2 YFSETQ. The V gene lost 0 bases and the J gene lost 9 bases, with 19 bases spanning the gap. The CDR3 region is CASSLEDVRIGAEQFF. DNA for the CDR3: TGCGCCAGCAGCTTGGAGGACGTGAGGATTGGGGCTGAGCAGTTCTTC.

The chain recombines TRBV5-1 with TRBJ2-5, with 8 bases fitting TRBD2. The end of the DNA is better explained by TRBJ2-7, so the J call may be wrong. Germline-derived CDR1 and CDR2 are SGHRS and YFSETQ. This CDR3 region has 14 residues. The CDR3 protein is CASSFGTRTYEQYF. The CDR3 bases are TGCGCCAGCAGCTTCGGGACTAGGACCTACGAGCAGTACTTC.

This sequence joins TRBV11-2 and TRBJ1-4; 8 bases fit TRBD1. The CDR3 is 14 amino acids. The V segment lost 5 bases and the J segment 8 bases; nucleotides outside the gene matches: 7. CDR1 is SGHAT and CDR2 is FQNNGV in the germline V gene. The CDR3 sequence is CASSPQGAREKLFF. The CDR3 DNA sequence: TGTGCCAGCAGCCCGCAGGGGGCGCGCGAAAAACTGTTTTTT.

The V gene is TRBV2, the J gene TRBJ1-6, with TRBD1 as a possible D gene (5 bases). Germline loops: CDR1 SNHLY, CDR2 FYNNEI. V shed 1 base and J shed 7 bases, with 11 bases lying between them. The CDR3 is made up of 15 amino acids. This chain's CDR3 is CASSEEVGLNSPLHF. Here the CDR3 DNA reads TGTGCCAGCAGTGAAGAGGTGGGACTCAATTCACCCCTCCACTTT.

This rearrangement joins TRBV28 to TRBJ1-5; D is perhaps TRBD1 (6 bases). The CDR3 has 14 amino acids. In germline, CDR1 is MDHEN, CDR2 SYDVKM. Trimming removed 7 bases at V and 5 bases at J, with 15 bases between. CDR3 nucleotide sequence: TGTGCCAGCACCGTGGGGACAAAGTATCAGCCCCAGCATTTT. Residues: CASTVGTKYQPQHF.

DNA of the CDR3: TGTGCCAGCAGTACCCAGGGAGGGTCAGAAAAACTGTTTTTT. Protein: CASSTQGGSEKLFF. This rearrangement joins TRBV4-2 to TRBJ1-4, with D possibly matching TRBD1 (5 bases). Germline assignment: CDR1 LGHNA and CDR2 YNFKEQ. Deletions cut 6 bases from V and 8 bases from J, with 16 bases between. The CDR3 contains 14 residues.

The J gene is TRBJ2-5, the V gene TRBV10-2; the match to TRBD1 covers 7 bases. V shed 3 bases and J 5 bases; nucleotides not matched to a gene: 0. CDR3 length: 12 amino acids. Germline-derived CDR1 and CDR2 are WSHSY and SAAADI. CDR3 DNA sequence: TGCGCCAGCAGTGACAGGGGGGAGACCCAGTACTTC. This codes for CASSDRGETQYF.

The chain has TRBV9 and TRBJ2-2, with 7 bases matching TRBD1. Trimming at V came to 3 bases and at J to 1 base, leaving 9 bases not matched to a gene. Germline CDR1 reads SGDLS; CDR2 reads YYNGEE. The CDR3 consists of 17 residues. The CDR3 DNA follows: TGTGCCAGCAGCGGACATCCCGGGACAGTGAACACCGGGGAGCTGTTTTTT. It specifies CASSGHPGTVNTGELFF.

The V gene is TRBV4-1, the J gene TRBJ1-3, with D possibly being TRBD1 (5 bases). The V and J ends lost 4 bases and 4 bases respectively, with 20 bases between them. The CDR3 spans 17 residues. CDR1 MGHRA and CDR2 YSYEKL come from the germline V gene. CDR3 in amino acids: CASSPGGVLGGGNTIYF. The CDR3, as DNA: TGCGCCAGCAGCCCTGGAGGGGTTCTTGGAGGCGGAAACACCATATATTTT.

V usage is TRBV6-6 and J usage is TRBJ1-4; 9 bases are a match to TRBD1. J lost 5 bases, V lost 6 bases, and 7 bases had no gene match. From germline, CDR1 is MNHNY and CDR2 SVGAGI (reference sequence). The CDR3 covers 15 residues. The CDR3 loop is CASRATGGENEKLFF. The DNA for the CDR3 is TGTGCCAGCAGAGCAACAGGGGGCGAGAATGAAAAACTGTTTTTT.

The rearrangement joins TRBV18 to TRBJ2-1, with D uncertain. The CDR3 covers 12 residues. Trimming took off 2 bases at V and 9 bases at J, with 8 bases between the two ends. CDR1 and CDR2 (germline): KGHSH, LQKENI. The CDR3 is CASSPRLVEQFF. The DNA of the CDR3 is TGTGCCAGCTCACCAAGGTTGGTTGAGCAGTTCTTC.

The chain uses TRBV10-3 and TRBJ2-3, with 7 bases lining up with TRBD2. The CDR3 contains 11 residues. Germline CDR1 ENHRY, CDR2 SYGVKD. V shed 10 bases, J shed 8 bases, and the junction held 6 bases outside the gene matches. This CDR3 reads CATGGTGTQYF. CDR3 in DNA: TGTGCCACGGGGGGAACGGGTACGCAGTATTTT.

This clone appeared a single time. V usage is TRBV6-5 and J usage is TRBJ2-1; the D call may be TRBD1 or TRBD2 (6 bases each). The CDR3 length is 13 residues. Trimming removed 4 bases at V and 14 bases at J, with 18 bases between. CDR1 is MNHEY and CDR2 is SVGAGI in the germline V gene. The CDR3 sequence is CASSFEQGSGEFF. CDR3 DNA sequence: TGTGCCAGCAGTTTTGAACAGGGATCGGGGGAGTTCTTC.

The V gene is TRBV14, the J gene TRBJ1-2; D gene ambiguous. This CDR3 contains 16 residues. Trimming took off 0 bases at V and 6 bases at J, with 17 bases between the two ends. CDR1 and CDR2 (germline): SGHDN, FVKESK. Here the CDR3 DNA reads TGTGCCAGCAGCCAAGATAGTGGGTTGTATCCAAATGGCTACACCTTC. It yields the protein CASSQDSGLYPNGYTF. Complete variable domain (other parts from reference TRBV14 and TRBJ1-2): EAGVTQFPSHSVIEKGQTVTLRCDPISGHDNLYWYRRVMGKEIKFLLHFVKESKQDESGMPNNRFLAERTGGTYSTLKVQPAELEDSGVYFCASSQDSGLYPNGYTFGSGTRLTVV.

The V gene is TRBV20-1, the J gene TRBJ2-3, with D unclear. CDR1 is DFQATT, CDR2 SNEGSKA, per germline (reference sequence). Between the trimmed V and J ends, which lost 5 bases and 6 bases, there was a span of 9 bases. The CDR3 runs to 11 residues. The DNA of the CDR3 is TGCAGTGCTCGAACTCAGGATACGCAGTATTTT. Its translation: CSARTQDTQYF.

This CDR3 reads CASSEEKVNEKLFF. As DNA, the CDR3 is TGTGCCAGCAGCGAAGAAAAGGTCAATGAAAAACTGTTTTTT. The chain links TRBV11-1 to TRBJ1-4, with D unresolved. CDR3 size: 14 residues. Germline CDR1 reads SGHAT; CDR2 reads FQDESV (reference sequence). V dropped 5 bases and J dropped 5 bases, with 12 bases sitting between them.

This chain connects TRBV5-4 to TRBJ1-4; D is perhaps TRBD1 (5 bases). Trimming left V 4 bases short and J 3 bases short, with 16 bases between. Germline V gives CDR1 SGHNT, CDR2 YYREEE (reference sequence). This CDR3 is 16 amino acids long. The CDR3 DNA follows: TGTGCCAGCAGCCCCGGGTTGGGAGGGGCTAATGAAAAACTGTTTTTT. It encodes CASSPGLGGANEKLFF.